This paragraph covers one T cell receptor (beta chain) sequence. No antigen is known for it. This specimen comes from a study of monozygotic twins with inflammatory bowel disease. Overall study results and limits: Using the inverse Simpson index, IBD patients had lower TCRbeta diversity than healthy co-twins.

One entry per CDR3 protein, without DNA, is what TCRdb gives after re-calling the 5' RACE reads. The sample has 160,000 or so distinct CDR3 sequences. Sequences were obtained from blood. The TCR originated in a human donor with ulcerative colitis or Crohn's disease, or a healthy co-twin of an affected twin (not recorded which).

CDR3 region: CASSDTSGSYNEQFF. The chain links TRBV6-4 to TRBJ2-1; TCRdb's assignment of TRBD2 cannot be checked, as there is no DNA. The CDR3 sequence is 15 residues long. Per the germline V gene, CDR1 is MRHNA and CDR2 is SNTAGT.